This TCR beta chain is drawn from a study of OX40 agonist ivuxolimab in advanced cancers. The wider study: The patients received ivuxolimab by intravenous route every 2 weeks at 0.01 to 10 mg/kg.

Profiled with immunoSEQ multiplex PCR; TCRdb holds only in-frame clones, not every one. The data show around 79,000 clones, with approximately 85% seen just once and 4.1% held by the top ten. The input for sequencing was CD4+ or CD8+ T cells sorted from blood, taken in a trial of the OX40 agonist ivuxolimab. The sequence derives from an adult with an advanced solid tumor such as melanoma, head and neck, liver or kidney cancer.

CDR3 DNA sequence: TGTGCCAGCTCACCGGGGCTAGCGGGGTCCCCGACCCAGTACTTC. It is translated as CASSPGLAGSPTQYF. The rearrangement links TRBV18 to TRBJ2-5, with 9 bases aligning to TRBD2. The V gene end was trimmed by 3 bases and the J gene end by 7 bases; junction bases not matched to a gene: 9. Germline CDR1 reads KGHSH; CDR2 reads LQKENI. CDR3 size: 15 residues.